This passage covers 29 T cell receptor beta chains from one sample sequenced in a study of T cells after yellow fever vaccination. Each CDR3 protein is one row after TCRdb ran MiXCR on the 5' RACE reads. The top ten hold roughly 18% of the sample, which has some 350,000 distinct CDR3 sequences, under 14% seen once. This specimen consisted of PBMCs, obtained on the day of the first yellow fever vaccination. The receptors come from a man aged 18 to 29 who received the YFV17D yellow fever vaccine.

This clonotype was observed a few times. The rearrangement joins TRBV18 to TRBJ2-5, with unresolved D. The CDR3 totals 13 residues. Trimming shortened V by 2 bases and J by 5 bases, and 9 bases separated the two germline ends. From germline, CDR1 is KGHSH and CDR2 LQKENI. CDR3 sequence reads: CASSPNTAETQYF. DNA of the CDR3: TGTGCCAGCTCACCAAACACCGCGGAGACCCAGTACTTC.

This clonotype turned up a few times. The CDR3 bases are TGTGCCAGCAGCGCCTTTGCGGGGACCGACTCTGGGGCCAACGTCCTGACTTTC. Residues: CASSAFAGTDSGANVLTF. The J gene is TRBJ2-6, the V gene TRBV6-1; a possible D gene is TRBD2 (6 bases). The germline V gene has CDR1 MNHNS and CDR2 SASEGT. V lost 6 bases, J lost 0 bases, and 18 bases lay in between. The length of the CDR3 is 18 residues.

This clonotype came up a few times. The CDR3 here is CASSQKPGQITDTQYF. For the CDR3, the DNA is TGCGCCAGCAGCCAAAAACCGGGACAGATCACAGATACGCAGTATTTT. The rearrangement joins TRBV4-3 to TRBJ2-3; TRBD1 aligns across 7 bases. Trimming took 2 bases from V and 2 from J; bases not matched to a gene: 7. Germline V gene data show CDR1 as LGHNA and CDR2 as YSLEER. There are 16 residues in the CDR3.

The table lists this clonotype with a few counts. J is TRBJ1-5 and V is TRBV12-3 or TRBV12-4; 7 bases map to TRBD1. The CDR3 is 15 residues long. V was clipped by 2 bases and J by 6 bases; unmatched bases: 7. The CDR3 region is CASSLRDREAQPQHF. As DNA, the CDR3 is TGTGCCAGCAGTTTAAGAGACAGGGAGGCTCAGCCCCAGCATTTT.

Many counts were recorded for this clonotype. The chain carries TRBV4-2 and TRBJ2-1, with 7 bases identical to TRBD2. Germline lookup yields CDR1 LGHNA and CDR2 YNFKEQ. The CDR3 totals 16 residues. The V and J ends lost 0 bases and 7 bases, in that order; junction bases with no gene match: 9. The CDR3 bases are TGTGCCAGCAGCCAAGATCCACTAGCGTTGGAAAATGAGCAGTTCTTC. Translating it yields CASSQDPLALENEQFF.

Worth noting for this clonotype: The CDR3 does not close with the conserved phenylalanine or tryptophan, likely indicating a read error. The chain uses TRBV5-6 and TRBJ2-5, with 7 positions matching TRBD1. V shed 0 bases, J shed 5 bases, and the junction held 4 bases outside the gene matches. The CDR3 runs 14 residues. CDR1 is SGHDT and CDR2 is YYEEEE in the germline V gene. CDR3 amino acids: CASSLGRTGETQYS. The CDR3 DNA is TGTGCCAGCAGCTTGGGGAGGACAGGCGAGACCCAGTACTCC.

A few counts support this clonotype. CDR3 bases: TGTGCCAGCAGCTTAGTAGGGGGCAGCCTTCTCTACGAGCAGTACTTC. Translating it yields CASSLVGGSLLYEQYF. V gene TRBV7-9 combines with J gene TRBJ2-7; TRBD1 agrees at 7 bases. The CDR3 consists of 16 residues. Germline V lookup: CDR1 SEHNR, CDR2 FQNEAQ (reference sequence). The junction had 9 bases not matched to a gene; V was cut back by 1 base and J by 3 bases.

DNA of the CDR3: TGTGCCAGTGAGACCTGCGGACAGGACCACGAGCAGTACGTC. Protein: CASETCGQDHEQYV. V gene TRBV6-2 or TRBV6-3 combines with J gene TRBJ2-7; 7 positions agree with TRBD1. The CDR3 is 14 amino acids. The trim removed 9 bases at V and 5 bases at J, leaving 13 bases unmatched. In germline, CDR1 is MNHEY, CDR2 SVGEGT.

CDR3 in DNA: TGCAGTGCTAGAGGGGAAGGGGTCCAGCCCCAGCATTTT. It codes for CSARGEGVQPQHF. V usage is TRBV20-1 and J usage is TRBJ1-5, with a weak D call TRBD1 (5 bases). Trimming took off 1 base at V and 7 bases at J, with 11 bases between the two ends. This CDR3 has 13 residues. CDR1 is DFQATT and CDR2 is SNEGSKA in the germline V gene (reference sequence).

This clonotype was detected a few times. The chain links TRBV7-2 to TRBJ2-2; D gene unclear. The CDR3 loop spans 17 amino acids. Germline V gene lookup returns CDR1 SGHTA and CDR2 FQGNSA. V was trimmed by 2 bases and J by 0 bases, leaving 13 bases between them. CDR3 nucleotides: TGTGCCAGCAGCTTAATATGGGTTGCCTCGAACACCGGGGAGCTGTTTTTT. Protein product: CASSLIWVASNTGELFF.

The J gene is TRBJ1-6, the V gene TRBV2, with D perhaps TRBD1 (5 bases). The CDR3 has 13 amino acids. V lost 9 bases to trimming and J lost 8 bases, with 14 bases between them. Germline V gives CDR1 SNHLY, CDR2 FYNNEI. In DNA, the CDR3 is TGTGCCAGTGCCGGGACGGACTATTCACCCCTCCACTTT. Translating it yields CASAGTDYSPLHF.

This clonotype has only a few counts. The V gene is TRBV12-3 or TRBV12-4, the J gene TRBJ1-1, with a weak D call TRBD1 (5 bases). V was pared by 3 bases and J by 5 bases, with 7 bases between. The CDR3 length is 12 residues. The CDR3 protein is CASSFGATEAFF. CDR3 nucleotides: TGTGCCAGCAGTTTCGGGGCTACTGAAGCTTTCTTT.

CDR3 amino acids: CASSVVGQGANGELFF. CDR3 nucleotides: TGTGCCAGCAGCGTAGTTGGACAGGGGGCGAACGGGGAGCTGTTTTTT. The chain recombines TRBV9 with TRBJ2-2; the match to TRBD1 covers 11 bases. The V and J ends lost 0 bases and 7 bases, in that order; junction bases with no gene match: 5. The CDR3 loop spans 16 amino acids. CDR1 and CDR2 (germline): SGDLS, YYNGEE. Complete variable domain (other parts from reference TRBV9 and TRBJ2-2): DSGVTQTPKHLITATGQRVTLRCSPRSGDLSVYWYQQSLDQGLQFLIQYYNGEERAKGNILERFSAQQFPDLHSELNLSSLELGDSALYFCASSVVGQGANGELFFGEGSRLTVL.

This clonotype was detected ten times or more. The CDR3 here is CASIVNPGGGRYNEQFF. The CDR3 nucleotides read TGTGCCAGCATTGTGAACCCAGGGGGCGGCCGCTACAATGAGCAGTTCTTC. This chain uses TRBV6-1 with TRBJ2-1; 8 nucleotides agree with TRBD1. V dropped 7 bases and J dropped 3; count of bases not matched to a gene: 14. Germline V lookup: CDR1 MNHNS, CDR2 SASEGT. CDR3 size: 17 residues.

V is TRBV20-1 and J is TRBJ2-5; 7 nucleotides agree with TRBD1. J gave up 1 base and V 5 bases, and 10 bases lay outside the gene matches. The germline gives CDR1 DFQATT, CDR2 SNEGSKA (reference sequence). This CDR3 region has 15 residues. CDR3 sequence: CSAFGAGTAQETQYF. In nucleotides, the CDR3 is TGCAGTGCTTTTGGAGCCGGGACAGCCCAAGAGACCCAGTACTTC.

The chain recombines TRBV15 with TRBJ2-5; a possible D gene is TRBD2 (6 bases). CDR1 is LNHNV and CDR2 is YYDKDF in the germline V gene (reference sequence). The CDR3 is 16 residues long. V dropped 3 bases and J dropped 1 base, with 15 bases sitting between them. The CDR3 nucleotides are TGTGCCACCAGCAGCATTCGGGAGACAGTCCAAGAGACCCAGTACTTC. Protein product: CATSSIRETVQETQYF.

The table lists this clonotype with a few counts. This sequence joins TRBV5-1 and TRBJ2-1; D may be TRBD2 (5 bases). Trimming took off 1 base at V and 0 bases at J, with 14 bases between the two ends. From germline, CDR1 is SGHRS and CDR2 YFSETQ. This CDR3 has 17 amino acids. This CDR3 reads CASSLLLRTLSYNEQFF. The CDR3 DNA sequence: TGCGCCAGCAGCTTGTTACTACGGACTCTCTCCTACAATGAGCAGTTCTTC.

The CDR3 spells CASSPGPGGEQFF. The CDR3 DNA follows: TGTGCCAGCAGTCCCGGGCCAGGCGGTGAGCAGTTCTTC. The chain has TRBV12-3 or TRBV12-4 and TRBJ2-1; D unresolved. Trimming shortened V by 5 bases and J by 9 bases, and 14 bases separated the two germline ends. The CDR3 is 13 amino acids.

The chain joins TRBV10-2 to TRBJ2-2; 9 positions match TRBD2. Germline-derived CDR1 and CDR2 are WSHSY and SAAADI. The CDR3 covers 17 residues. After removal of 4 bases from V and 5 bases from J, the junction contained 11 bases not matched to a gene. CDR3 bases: TGCGCCAGCAGTGTCCCTAGCGGGGTAAAGAGTACCGGGGAGCTGTTTTTT. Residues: CASSVPSGVKSTGELFF.

CDR3 bases: TGCGCCAGCAGCCCCGTCGCGGCGACCTCTGGAAACACCATATATTTT. This translates into CASSPVAATSGNTIYF. The V call is TRBV5-1, the J call TRBJ1-3; no clear D. The CDR3 totals 16 residues. The germline V gene has CDR1 SGHRS and CDR2 YFSETQ. Deletions cut 4 bases from V and 0 bases from J, with 14 bases between.

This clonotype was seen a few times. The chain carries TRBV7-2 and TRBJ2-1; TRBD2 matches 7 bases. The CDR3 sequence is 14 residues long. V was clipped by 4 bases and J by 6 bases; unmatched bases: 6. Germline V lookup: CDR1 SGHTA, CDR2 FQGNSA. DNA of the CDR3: TGTGCCAGCAGCTGGAAAGGGAGGGGCAATGAGCAGTTCTTC. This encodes CASSWKGRGNEQFF.

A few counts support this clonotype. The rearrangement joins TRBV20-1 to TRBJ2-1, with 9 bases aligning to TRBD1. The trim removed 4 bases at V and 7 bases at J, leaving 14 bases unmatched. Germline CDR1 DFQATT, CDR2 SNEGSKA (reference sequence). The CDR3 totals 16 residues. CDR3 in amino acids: CSAKRRPPGQGNEQFF. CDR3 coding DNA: TGCAGTGCTAAACGGCGACCGCCGGGACAGGGTAATGAGCAGTTCTTC.

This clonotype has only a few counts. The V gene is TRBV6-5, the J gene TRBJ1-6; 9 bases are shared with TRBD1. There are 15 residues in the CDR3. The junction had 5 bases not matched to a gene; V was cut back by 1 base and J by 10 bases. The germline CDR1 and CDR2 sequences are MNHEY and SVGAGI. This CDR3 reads CASSYYRGRVSPLHF. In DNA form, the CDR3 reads TGTGCCAGCAGTTACTACAGGGGGCGCGTCTCACCCCTCCACTTT.

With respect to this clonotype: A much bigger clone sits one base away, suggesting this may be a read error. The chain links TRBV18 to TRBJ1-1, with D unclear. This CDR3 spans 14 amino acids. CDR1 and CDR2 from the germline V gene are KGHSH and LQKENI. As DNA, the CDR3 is TGTGCCAGCTCACCGGGTGTCCCGAACACTGAAGATTTCTTT. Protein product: CASSPGVPNTEDFF.

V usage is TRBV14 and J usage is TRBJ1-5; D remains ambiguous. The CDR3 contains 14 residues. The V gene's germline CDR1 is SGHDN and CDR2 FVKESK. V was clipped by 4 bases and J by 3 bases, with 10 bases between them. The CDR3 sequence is CASSPPALNQPQHF. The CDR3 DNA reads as TGTGCCAGCAGCCCCCCAGCCCTCAATCAGCCCCAGCATTTT.

The CDR3 sequence is CASSPERTFYIQYF. CDR3 in DNA: TGTGCCAGCTCACCAGAGAGGACTTTCTACATTCAGTACTTC. The chain links TRBV18 to TRBJ2-4; a possible D gene is TRBD2 (5 bases). CDR1 KGHSH and CDR2 LQKENI come from the germline V gene. The length of the CDR3 is 14 residues. V lost 2 bases to trimming and J lost 8 bases, with 13 bases between them.

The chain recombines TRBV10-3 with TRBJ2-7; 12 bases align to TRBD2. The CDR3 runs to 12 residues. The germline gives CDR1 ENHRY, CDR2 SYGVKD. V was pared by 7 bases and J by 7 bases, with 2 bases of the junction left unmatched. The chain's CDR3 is CAIKGTSGEQYV. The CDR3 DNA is TGTGCCATCAAGGGGACTAGCGGGGAGCAGTACGTC.

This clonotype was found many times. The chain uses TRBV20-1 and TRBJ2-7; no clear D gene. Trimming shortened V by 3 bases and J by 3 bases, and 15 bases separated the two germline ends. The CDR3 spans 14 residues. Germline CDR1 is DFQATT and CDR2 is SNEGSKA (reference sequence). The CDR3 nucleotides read TGCAGTGCTAGGTTGAGCGTCACCCGCTACGAGCAGTACTTC. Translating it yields CSARLSVTRYEQYF.

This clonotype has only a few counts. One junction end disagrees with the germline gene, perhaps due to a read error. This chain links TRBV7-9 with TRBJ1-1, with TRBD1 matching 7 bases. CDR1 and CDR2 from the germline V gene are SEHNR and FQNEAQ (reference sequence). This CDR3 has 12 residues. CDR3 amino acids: CASSLVVQGSNF. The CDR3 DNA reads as TGTGCCAGCAGCTTAGTGGTACAGGGGAGTAACTTT.